This TCR beta chain was captured by sequencing in a study of blood T cells in healthy people across ages. Study-wide results and limits: A greater number of naive CD4+ cells and higher diversity distinguished long-lived donors from aged donors.

Next came a second PCR, run for about 7 to 12 cycles, which used a sample-barcoded 5' primer along with a J-beta primer mix. Each CDR3 protein is one row after TCRdb ran MiXCR on the 5' RACE reads. Found here are 600,000 to 900,000 distinct CDR3 sequences, more than 25% of them singletons; the top ten hold around 2.9%. This clonotype was counted a few times. No antigen is known for it. These same data were also listed under a study on T cells of mothers and their children.

The sequence was obtained from a boy aged 5-17 years in good health. Source material: blood.

CDR3 sequence reads: CASRWSSGVSSYNEQFF. The CDR3 DNA reads as TGTGCCAGCCGCTGGTCTAGCGGGGTCAGCTCCTACAATGAGCAGTTCTTC. V is TRBV2 and J is TRBJ2-1, with 9 positions matching TRBD2. The CDR3 contains 17 residues. V was clipped by 8 bases and J by 0 bases; unmatched bases: 11. Germline CDR1 is SNHLY and CDR2 is FYNNEI.